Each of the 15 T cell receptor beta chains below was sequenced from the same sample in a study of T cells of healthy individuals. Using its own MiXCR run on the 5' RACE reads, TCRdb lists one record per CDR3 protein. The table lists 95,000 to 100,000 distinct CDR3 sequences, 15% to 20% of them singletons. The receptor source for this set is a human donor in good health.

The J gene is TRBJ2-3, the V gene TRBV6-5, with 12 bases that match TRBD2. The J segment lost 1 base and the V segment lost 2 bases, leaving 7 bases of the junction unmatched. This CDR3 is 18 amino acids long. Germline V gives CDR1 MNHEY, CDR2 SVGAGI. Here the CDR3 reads CASSYGLAGGPGTDTQYF. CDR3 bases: TGTGCCAGCAGTTACGGGCTAGCGGGAGGGCCGGGCACAGATACGCAGTATTTT.

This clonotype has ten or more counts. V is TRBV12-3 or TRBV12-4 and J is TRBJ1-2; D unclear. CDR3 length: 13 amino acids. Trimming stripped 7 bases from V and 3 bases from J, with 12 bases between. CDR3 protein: CASNDGMDYGYTF. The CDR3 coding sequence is TGTGCCAGCAACGACGGGATGGACTATGGCTACACCTTC.

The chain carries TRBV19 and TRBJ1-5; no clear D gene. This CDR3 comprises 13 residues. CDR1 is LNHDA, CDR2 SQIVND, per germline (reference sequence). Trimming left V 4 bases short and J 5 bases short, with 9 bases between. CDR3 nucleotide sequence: TGTGCCAGTAGTACACGAGAGCATCAGCCCCAGCATTTT. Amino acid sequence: CASSTREHQPQHF.

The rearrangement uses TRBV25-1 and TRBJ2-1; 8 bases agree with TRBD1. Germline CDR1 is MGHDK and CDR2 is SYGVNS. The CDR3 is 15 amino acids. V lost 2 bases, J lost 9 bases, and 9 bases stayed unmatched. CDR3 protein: CASSEIDGTGGEQFF. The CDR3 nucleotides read TGTGCCAGCAGTGAAATCGACGGGACAGGTGGTGAGCAGTTCTTC.

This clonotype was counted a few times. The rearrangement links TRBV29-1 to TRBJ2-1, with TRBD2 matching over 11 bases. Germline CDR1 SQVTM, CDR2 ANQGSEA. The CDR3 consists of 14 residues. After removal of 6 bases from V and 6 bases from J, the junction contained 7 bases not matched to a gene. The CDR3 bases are TGCAGCGTCCTTGCTAGCGGGAGGATCAATGAGCAGTTCTTC. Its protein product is CSVLASGRINEQFF.

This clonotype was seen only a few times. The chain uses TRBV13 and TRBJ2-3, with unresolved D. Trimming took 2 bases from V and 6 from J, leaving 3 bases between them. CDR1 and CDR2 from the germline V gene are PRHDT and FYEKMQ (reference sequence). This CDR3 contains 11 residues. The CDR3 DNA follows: TGTGCCAGCAGCTTAATGGATACGCAGTATTTT. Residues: CASSLMDTQYF. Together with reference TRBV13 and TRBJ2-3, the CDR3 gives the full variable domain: AAGVIQSPRHLIKEKRETATLKCYPIPRHDTVYWYQQGPGQDPQFLISFYEKMQSDKGSIPDRFSAQQFSDYHSELNMSSLELGDSALYFCASSLMDTQYFGPGTRLTVL.

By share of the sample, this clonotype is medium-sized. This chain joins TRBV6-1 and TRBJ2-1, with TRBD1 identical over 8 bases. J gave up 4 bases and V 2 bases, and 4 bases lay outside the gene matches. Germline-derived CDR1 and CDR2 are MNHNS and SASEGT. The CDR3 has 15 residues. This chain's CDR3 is CASSELQGAYNEQFF. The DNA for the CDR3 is TGTGCCAGCAGTGAACTTCAGGGGGCTTACAATGAGCAGTTCTTC.

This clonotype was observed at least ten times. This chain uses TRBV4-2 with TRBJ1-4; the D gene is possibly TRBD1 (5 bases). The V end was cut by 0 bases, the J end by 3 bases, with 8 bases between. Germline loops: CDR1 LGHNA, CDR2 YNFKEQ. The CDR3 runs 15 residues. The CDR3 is CASSQEDRSNEKLFF. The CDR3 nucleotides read TGTGCCAGCAGCCAAGAAGACAGATCTAATGAAAAACTGTTTTTT.

This chain's CDR3 is CASSYLDRDYGYTF. Here the CDR3 DNA reads TGCGCCAGCAGCTACCTGGACAGGGACTATGGCTACACCTTC. The chain uses TRBV5-1 and TRBJ1-2, with 8 bases aligning to TRBD1. The V gene end was trimmed by 3 bases and the J gene end by 3 bases; junction bases not matched to a gene: 4. CDR3 length: 14 amino acids. Germline V lookup: CDR1 SGHRS, CDR2 YFSETQ.

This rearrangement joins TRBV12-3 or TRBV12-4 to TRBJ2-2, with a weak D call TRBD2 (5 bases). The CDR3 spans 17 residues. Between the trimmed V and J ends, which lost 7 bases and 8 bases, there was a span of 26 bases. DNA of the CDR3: TGTGCCAGCACTCCAGGACTTTCCGCCTGGCCTGGGGGGGAGCTGTTTTTT. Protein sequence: CASTPGLSAWPGGELFF.

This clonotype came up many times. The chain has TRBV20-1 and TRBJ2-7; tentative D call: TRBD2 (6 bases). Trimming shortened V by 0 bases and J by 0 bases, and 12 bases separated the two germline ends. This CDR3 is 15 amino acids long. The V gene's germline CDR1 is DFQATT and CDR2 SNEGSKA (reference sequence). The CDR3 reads CSARDRSGDSYEQYF. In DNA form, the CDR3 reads TGCAGTGCTAGAGATCGATCGGGGGACTCCTACGAGCAGTACTTC.

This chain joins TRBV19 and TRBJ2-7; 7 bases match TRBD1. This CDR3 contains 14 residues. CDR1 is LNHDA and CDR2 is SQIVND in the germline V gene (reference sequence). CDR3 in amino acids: CESSTGQASYEQYF. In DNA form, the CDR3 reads TGTGAAAGTAGTACCGGACAGGCCTCCTACGAGCAGTACTTC. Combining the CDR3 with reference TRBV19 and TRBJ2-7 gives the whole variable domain DGGITQSPKYLFRKEGQNVTLSCEQNLNHDAMYWYRQDPGQGLRLIYYSQIVNDFQKGDIAEGYSVSREKKESFPLTVTSAQKNPTAFYLCESSTGQASYEQYFGPGTRLTVT.

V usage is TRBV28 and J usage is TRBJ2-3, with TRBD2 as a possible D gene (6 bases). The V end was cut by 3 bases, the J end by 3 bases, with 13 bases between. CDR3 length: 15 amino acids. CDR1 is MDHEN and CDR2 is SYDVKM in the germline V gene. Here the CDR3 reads CASSFLAPATDTQYF. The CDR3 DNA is TGTGCCAGCAGTTTCCTAGCGCCGGCGACAGATACGCAGTATTTT.

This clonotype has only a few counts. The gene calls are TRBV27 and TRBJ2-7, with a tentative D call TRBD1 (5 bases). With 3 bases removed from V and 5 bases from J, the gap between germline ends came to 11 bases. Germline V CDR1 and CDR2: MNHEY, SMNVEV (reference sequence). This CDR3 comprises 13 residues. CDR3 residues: CASSFFRVHEQYF. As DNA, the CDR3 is TGTGCCAGCAGTTTTTTCAGGGTCCACGAGCAGTACTTC.

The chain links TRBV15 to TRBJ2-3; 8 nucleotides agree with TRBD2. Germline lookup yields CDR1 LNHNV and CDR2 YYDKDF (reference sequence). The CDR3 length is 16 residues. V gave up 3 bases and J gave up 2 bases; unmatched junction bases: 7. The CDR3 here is CATSSLGGGYTDTQYF. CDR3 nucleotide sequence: TGTGCCACCAGCAGTCTGGGCGGGGGGTACACAGATACGCAGTATTTT.